The 8 T cell receptor beta chains in this list originate from one sample, sequenced in a study of sequential checkpoint blockade in melanoma (dated by TCRdb to the late 2010s). Libraries came from the immunoSEQ multiplex PCR assay. This immuneACCESS table, as held by TCRdb, lists in-frame sequences with V and J called but not all clones. Of the missing ones, under half trace to an unresolved V gene in checked studies; the others have no known cause. The sample contains roughly 18,000 clones, more than 65% of them found a single time. The ten largest clones capture about 4.9% of the sample. This sample's treatment or condition label indicates: randomized to nivolumab then ipilimumab (arm A) or the reverse (arm B). Sample: tumor tissue (inferred from file names), taken from a patient given nivolumab and ipilimumab in sequence. The receptors stem from a human donor with melanoma.

The V and J genes are TRBV29-1 and TRBJ2-2, with TRBD1 matching 7 bases. CDR3 length equals 13 residues. V dropped 6 bases and J dropped 5; count of bases not matched to a gene: 6. From germline, CDR1 is SQVTM and CDR2 ANQGSEA. CDR3 sequence (DNA): TGCAGCGTACTTAGGGACAGAACCGGGGAGCTGTTTTTT. Translating it yields CSVLRDRTGELFF.

The chain joins TRBV11-3 to TRBJ2-1; D tentatively reads TRBD1 or TRBD2 (5 bases each). The CDR3 totals 15 residues. CDR1 is SGHNT, CDR2 YENEEA, per germline. The V end was cut by 3 bases, the J end by 5 bases, with 14 bases between. CDR3 loop: CASSFSLGENNEQFF. The DNA of the CDR3 is TGTGCCAGCAGCTTCTCCCTGGGGGAAAACAATGAGCAGTTCTTC.

This clone was detected only a few times. The chain uses TRBV18 and TRBJ2-1, with D maybe TRBD2 (5 bases). Germline V lookup: CDR1 KGHSH, CDR2 LQKENI. The CDR3 length is 13 residues. Trimming shortened V by 5 bases and J by 5 bases, and 10 bases separated the two germline ends. The CDR3 sequence: CASSDRRNNEQFF. As DNA, the CDR3 is TGTGCCAGCTCAGATAGGAGGAACAATGAGCAGTTCTTC.

The V call is TRBV18, the J call TRBJ1-2, with 10 nucleotides matching TRBD1. V trimming: 1 base; J trimming: 8 bases; junction bases outside the gene matches: 7. The V gene's germline CDR1 is KGHSH and CDR2 LQKENI. The CDR3 length is 15 residues. Here the CDR3 DNA reads TGTGCCAGCTCACCACTCGACAGGGGGCCTTTAGGCTACACCTTC. This sequence encodes CASSPLDRGPLGYTF.

In the case of this clone: At one end the junction does not follow the germline gene, possibly because of a read error. CDR3 in amino acids: CASSLGLADEQFF. CDR3 nucleotides: TGCGCTAGCAGCTTAGGACTAGCCGATGAGCAGTTCTTC. The chain carries TRBV23-1 and TRBJ2-1, with 8 positions matching TRBD2. TRBV23-1 is classed as an ORF, of uncertain function. This CDR3 has 13 residues.

The chain carries TRBV30 and TRBJ1-2; D is ambiguous. This CDR3 spans 13 amino acids. Germline-derived CDR1 and CDR2 are GTSNPN and SVGIG (reference sequence). V gave up 2 bases and J gave up 4 bases, with 11 bases separating them. Here the CDR3 DNA reads TGTGCCTGGAGTCCGTTGGGTGCCTATGGCTACACCTTC. Translating it yields CAWSPLGAYGYTF.

The V and J genes are TRBV15 and TRBJ1-2, with TRBD1 identical over 9 bases. V shed 3 bases and J 1 base; nucleotides not matched to a gene: 12. CDR3 size: 18 residues. The germline gives CDR1 LNHNV, CDR2 YYDKDF (reference sequence). The DNA for the CDR3 is TGTGCCACCAGCAGCTCGACTATATGGACAGGGGTTAACTATGGCTACACCTTC. Translation gives CATSSSTIWTGVNYGYTF.

This chain connects TRBV29-1 to TRBJ2-3, with TRBD1 identical over 9 bases. This CDR3 contains 14 residues. Germline CDR1 is SQVTM and CDR2 is ANQGSEA. CDR3 sequence reads: CTGPGQGSSDTQYF. The CDR3 nucleotides are TGCACCGGACCGGGACAGGGATCCTCAGATACGCAGTATTTT.